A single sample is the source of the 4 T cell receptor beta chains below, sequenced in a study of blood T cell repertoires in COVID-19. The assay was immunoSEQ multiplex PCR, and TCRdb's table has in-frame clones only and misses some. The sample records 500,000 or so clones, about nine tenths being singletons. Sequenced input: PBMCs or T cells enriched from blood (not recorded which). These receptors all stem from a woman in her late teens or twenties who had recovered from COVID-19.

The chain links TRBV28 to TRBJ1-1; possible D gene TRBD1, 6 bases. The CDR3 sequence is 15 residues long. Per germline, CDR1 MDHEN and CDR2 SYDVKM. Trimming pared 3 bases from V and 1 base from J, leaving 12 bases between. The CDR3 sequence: CASSLQDSPNTEAFF. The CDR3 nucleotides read TGTGCCAGCAGTTTGCAGGACAGCCCGAACACTGAAGCTTTCTTT.

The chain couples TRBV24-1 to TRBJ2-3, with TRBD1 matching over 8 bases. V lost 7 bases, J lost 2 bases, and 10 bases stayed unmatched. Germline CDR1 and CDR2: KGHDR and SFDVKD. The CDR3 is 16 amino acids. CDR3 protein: CATSDRTGTLTDTQYF. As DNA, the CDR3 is TGTGCCACCAGCGACAGGACAGGGACCCTCACAGATACGCAGTATTTT.

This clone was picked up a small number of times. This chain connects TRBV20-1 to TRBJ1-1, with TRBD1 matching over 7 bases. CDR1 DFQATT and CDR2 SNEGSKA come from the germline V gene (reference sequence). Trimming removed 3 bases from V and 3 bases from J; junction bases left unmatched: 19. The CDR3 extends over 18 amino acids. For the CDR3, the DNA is TGCAGTGCTAGTCCTTCGACAGGGTCGAGCTTTACGGACACTGAAGCTTTCTTT. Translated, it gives CSASPSTGSSFTDTEAFF.

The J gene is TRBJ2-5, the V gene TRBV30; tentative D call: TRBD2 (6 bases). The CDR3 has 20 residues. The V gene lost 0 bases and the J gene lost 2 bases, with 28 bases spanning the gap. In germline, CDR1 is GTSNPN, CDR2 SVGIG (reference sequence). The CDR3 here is CAWSVFPRDSWRTTQETQYF. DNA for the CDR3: TGTGCCTGGAGTGTATTTCCGCGGGATTCTTGGCGAACAACACAAGAGACCCAGTACTTC. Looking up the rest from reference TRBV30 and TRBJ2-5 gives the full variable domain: SQTIHQWPATLVQPVGSPLSLECTVEGTSNPNLYWYRQAAGRGLQLLFYSVGIGQISSEVPQNLSASRPQDRQFILSSKKLLLSDSGFYLCAWSVFPRDSWRTTQETQYFGPGTRLLVL.